Below are 32 T cell receptor beta chains sequenced from a single sample in a study of tumor-infiltrating lymphocytes in primary liver carcinoma. Unsorted bulk tissue of about 20-32 mg yielded co-extracted RNA and DNA. Constant-region priming of about 0.5 ug total RNA yielded TCR beta cDNA. Employing slightly modified ARM-PCR, three nested multiplex PCR rounds were run, and these gave rise to the TCR beta libraries. PCR rounds one and two used TRBV1-TRBV30 forward primers with a C-beta reverse primer for 9 to 10 cycles each. A single record per CDR3 protein comes from TCRdb applying MiXCR to the multiplex PCR reads. Seen here are about 100,000 distinct CDR3 sequences, around 66% observed once, and the top ten hold more than 10%. Sample: liver tumor tissue from sampling region 2. The subset was: tumor region T2, inferior pole. The receptors derive from a woman aged 60-75 years with primary liver carcinoma and hepatitis B virus infection.

This clonotype was counted once. The conserved phenylalanine or tryptophan normally closing the CDR3 is absent here, so this likely arose from a read error. The genes are TRBV11-2 and TRBJ2-3; 7 bases agree with TRBD2. Per the germline V gene, CDR1 is SGHAT and CDR2 is FQNNGV. CDR3 size: 14 residues. CDR3 region: CASSQGLSTYTQYL. CDR3 coding DNA: TGTGCTAGCAGCCAGGGACTAAGCACATATACGCAGTATCTT.

This clonotype occurred once. The junction departs from germline at one end; a sequencing error may be responsible. The V call is TRBV14, the J call TRBJ2-2; 7 bases are a match to TRBD1. The CDR3 spans 16 residues. CDR1 is SGHDN, CDR2 FVKESK, per germline. The CDR3 here is CASSPPGTENTGELLF. CDR3 bases: TGTGCCAGCAGCCCCCCGGGGACAGAAAACACCGGGGAGCTCCTTTTC.

Comment on this clonotype: Likely a read error: the CDR3 ends without its conserved phenylalanine or tryptophan. The V and J genes are TRBV12-5 and TRBJ1-6; D is possibly TRBD1 (5 bases). Trimming pared 4 bases from V and 0 bases from J, leaving 13 bases between. The CDR3 contains 17 residues. CDR1 is LGHNT, CDR2 FRNRAP, per germline. The CDR3 spells CASGSRRGSSYNSPLHL. The CDR3 nucleotides are TGTGCTAGTGGTTCAAGACGGGGGAGCTCCTATAATTCACCCCTCCACCTT.

This clonotype was picked up a small number of times. V is TRBV29-1 and J is TRBJ1-5; 8 nucleotides match TRBD1. CDR3 size: 12 residues. CDR1 is SQVTM, CDR2 ANQGSEA, per germline. The CDR3 coding sequence is TGCAGTTCAGGACAGGGAGATCAGCCCCAGCATTTT. It codes for CSSGQGDQPQHF.

Remarks on this clonotype: An end of the junction does not agree with germline; a read error may underlie this. The chain has TRBV12-3 or TRBV12-4 and TRBJ2-2; possible D gene TRBD2, 5 bases. The CDR3 is 13 amino acids. Written as DNA, the CDR3 is TGTGCCACCGGCTTGGATAGTACCGGGGAGCTGTTATTT. Protein product: CATGLDSTGELLF.

Turning to this clonotype: An end of the junction does not agree with germline; a read error may underlie this. The chain carries TRBV29-1 and TRBJ2-7; D remains ambiguous. CDR1 is SQVTM, CDR2 ANQGSEA, per germline. The CDR3 extends over 14 amino acids. The CDR3 is CTAASSVFAYDQYF. The CDR3 DNA follows: TGCACCGCCGCCTCTTCAGTATTTGCCTACGATCAGTACTTC.

Note on this clonotype: A clone one base away is much larger, so this may be a read error. This chain uses TRBV16 with TRBJ2-1, with TRBD2 as a possible D gene (6 bases). The CDR3 is made up of 17 amino acids. V lost 5 bases to trimming and J lost 6 bases, with 23 bases between them. Germline V gives CDR1 KGHSY, CDR2 FQNENV. CDR3 bases: TGTGCCAGCAGCTTCCCGACTAGATTAGTGGTGGGCAATGAGCAGTTCTTC. This encodes CASSFPTRLVVGNEQFF. The full variable domain, in which reference TRBV16 and TRBJ2-1 provide the parts outside the CDR3, is GEEVAQTPKHLVRGEGQKAKLYCAPIKGHSYVFWYQQVLKNEFKFLISFQNENVFDETGMPKERFSAKCLPNSPCSLEIQATKLEDSAVYFCASSFPTRLVVGNEQFFGPGTRLTVL.

The rearrangement joins TRBV5-4 to TRBJ2-5, with a possible D match to TRBD2 (6 bases). Trimming took 9 bases from V and 5 from J, leaving 20 bases between them. Germline values: CDR1 SGHNT, CDR2 YYREEE (reference sequence). This CDR3 spans 14 amino acids. The DNA of the CDR3 is TGTGCCATTAGCTATAGCGGAGGAGGGGAGACCCAGTACTTC. It specifies CAISYSGGGETQYF. The full variable domain, completed using reference TRBV5-4 and TRBJ2-5, is ETGVTQSPTHLIKTRGQQVTLRCSSQSGHNTVSWYQQALGQGPQFIFQYYREEENGRGNFPPRFSGLQFPNYSSELNVNALELDDSALYLCAISYSGGGETQYFGPGTRLLVL.

The gene calls are TRBV12-3 or TRBV12-4 and TRBJ2-3; no clear D gene. V was shortened by 4 bases and J by 1 base, with 9 bases between the two germline ends. This CDR3 is built from 14 residues. The CDR3 sequence is CASSSSRGTDTQYF. CDR3 coding DNA: TGTGCCAGCAGTTCCTCCAGAGGCACAGATACGCAGTATTTT.

Points on this clonotype: A much larger clone lies a single base off, so this may be a read error. The rearrangement uses TRBV5-1 and TRBJ2-1; TRBD2 matches at 10 bases. The V segment lost 0 bases and the J segment 8 bases; nucleotides outside the gene matches: 8. The germline V gene encodes CDR1 SGHRS and CDR2 YFSETQ. The CDR3 runs to 16 residues. The CDR3 coding sequence is TGCGCCAGCAGCTTGGACCCCAGCGGGAGGGCCGATGAGCAGTTCTTC. It codes for CASSLDPSGRADEQFF.

This clonotype has ten or more counts. The J gene is TRBJ2-3, the V gene TRBV10-3, with D uncertain. Per the germline V gene, CDR1 is ENHRY and CDR2 is SYGVKD. The CDR3 consists of 10 residues. V was pared by 10 bases and J by 9 bases, with 11 bases between. CDR3 residues: CATKDTTQYF. CDR3 DNA: TGTGCCACCAAAGACACCACGCAGTATTTT.

This clonotype was seen once. A read error may account for a junction end that differs from germline. The chain recombines TRBV11-2 with TRBJ1-2; possibly TRBD1 for D (6 bases). Looked up from germline, CDR1 is SGHAT and CDR2 is FQNNGV. The CDR3 is 15 residues long. CDR3 loop: CASGSDPGANYDYTF. The CDR3 region has the DNA TGTGCCAGCGGCTCAGACCCAGGGGCCAACTATGACTACACCTTC.

About this clonotype itself: A much larger clone differs from this one at a single base, so this may be a read error. The genes are TRBV7-9 and TRBJ2-7, with D perhaps assigned TRBD1 or TRBD2 (6 bases each). The CDR3 sequence is 15 residues long. Germline V lookup: CDR1 SEHNR, CDR2 FQNEAQ (reference sequence). For the CDR3, the DNA is TGTGCCGGCAGCTTAATGGGGGGCTCCACCTACGAGCAGTACTTC. It yields the protein CAGSLMGGSTYEQYF.

Points on this clonotype: Given the absence of the conserved phenylalanine or tryptophan at the CDR3 end, a read error is likely. The chain links TRBV11-1 to TRBJ2-7; D is possibly TRBD2 (5 bases). The CDR3 is 13 amino acids. Germline values: CDR1 SGHAT, CDR2 FQDESV (reference sequence). V was trimmed by 3 bases and J by 5 bases, leaving 11 bases between them. CDR3 region: CASSLAEADEQYS. Written as DNA, the CDR3 is TGTGCCAGCAGCTTGGCGGAGGCGGACGAGCAGTACTCC.

The gene calls are TRBV12-3 or TRBV12-4 and TRBJ1-2, with D possibly matching TRBD1 (5 bases). This CDR3 is built from 13 residues. The V end lost 7 bases, the J end lost 4 bases, and 13 bases lay between the germline ends. The CDR3 region is CASNRIGVYGYTF. CDR3 sequence (DNA): TGTGCCAGCAATCGCATAGGGGTCTATGGCTACACCTTC.

This clonotype has a handful of counts. This chain uses TRBV5-1 with TRBJ2-7, with unresolved D. The germline gives CDR1 SGHRS, CDR2 YFSETQ. V was shortened by 0 bases and J by 2 bases, with 15 bases between the two germline ends. CDR3 size: 16 residues. CDR3 nucleotide sequence: TGCGCCAGCAGCTTGGCGGACCAGCGTCTTACCTACGAGCAGTACTTC. Translation gives CASSLADQRLTYEQYF.

Comments on this clonotype: One base away lies a much larger clone, so this may be a sequencing read error. The V gene is TRBV5-8, the J gene TRBJ1-5; D is undetermined. The V gene's germline CDR1 is SGHTS and CDR2 YDEGEE. CDR3 size: 13 residues. Trimming shortened V by 3 bases and J by 0 bases, and 4 bases separated the two germline ends. The CDR3 protein is CASSSDSNQPQHF. CDR3 sequence (DNA): TGTGCCAGCAGCTCTGATAGCAATCAGCCCCAGCATTTT.

This clonotype was detected ten times or more. The gene calls are TRBV6-5 and TRBJ2-1; TRBD2 matches at 11 bases. The CDR3 runs to 14 residues. Trimming took 10 bases from V and 6 from J; bases not matched to a gene: 8. Germline lookup yields CDR1 MNHEY and CDR2 SVGAGI. This chain's CDR3 is CATTKLAGVNEQFF. In DNA, the CDR3 is TGTGCCACCACCAAACTAGCGGGAGTCAATGAGCAGTTCTTC.

This clonotype was detected ten times or more. The genes are TRBV6-5 and TRBJ1-2; D is unclear. This CDR3 is built from 14 residues. CDR1 and CDR2 (germline): MNHEY, SVGAGI. V was shortened by 5 bases and J by 3 bases, with 13 bases between the two germline ends. CDR3 nucleotide sequence: TGTGCCAGCAGTGTCACACGGGCGGACTATGGCTACACCTTC. Translated: CASSVTRADYGYTF.

This clonotype was observed a single time. One end of the junction varies from germline; a read error may be responsible. The rearrangement joins TRBV11-3 to TRBJ1-4; D call uncertain. Germline lookup yields CDR1 SGHNT and CDR2 YENEEA. This CDR3 region has 16 residues. The CDR3 here is CASSLNRATSAGKLFF. The CDR3 bases are TGTGCCAGCAGCTTAAATCGGGCCACCTCGGCGGGAAAACTGTTTTTC. Filled out from reference TRBV11-3 and TRBJ1-4, the complete variable domain reads EAGVVQSPRYKIIEKKQPVAFWCNPISGHNTLYWYLQNLGQGPELLIRYENEEAVDDSQLPKDRFSAERLKGVDSTLKIQPAELGDSAVYLCASSLNRATSAGKLFFGSGTQLSVL.

In its sample, this clonotype was seen a few times. The rearrangement uses TRBV25-1 and TRBJ2-5, with a weak D call TRBD1 (5 bases). The CDR3 loop spans 17 amino acids. Germline values: CDR1 MGHDK, CDR2 SYGVNS. Trimming took off 2 bases at V and 1 base at J, with 17 bases between the two ends. The CDR3 loop reads CASSEGRGLSAQETQYF. The CDR3 bases are TGTGCCAGCAGTGAAGGAAGGGGCCTCTCAGCCCAAGAGACCCAGTACTTC.

This clonotype was found a few times. A much larger clone lies a single base off, so this may be a read error. This rearrangement joins TRBV6-1 to TRBJ1-1; D unclear. CDR3 size: 14 residues. Trimming stripped 2 bases from V and 1 base from J, with 8 bases between. CDR1 is MNHNS, CDR2 SASEGT, per germline. The CDR3 DNA sequence: TGTGCCAGCAGTGAAACGGTCAGGAACACTGAAGCTTTCTTT. This codes for CASSETVRNTEAFF.

There are many counts of this clonotype. This chain joins TRBV5-6 and TRBJ1-5; maybe TRBD1 (6 bases). The germline gives CDR1 SGHDT, CDR2 YYEEEE. With 4 bases removed from V and 5 bases from J, the gap between germline ends came to 13 bases. The CDR3 totals 14 residues. CDR3 DNA: TGTGCCAGCAGCGACGGGGGGCCGGATCAGCCCCAGCATTTT. This gives the protein CASSDGGPDQPQHF. The complete variable domain, with remaining parts taken from reference TRBV5-6 and TRBJ1-5, reads DAGVTQSPTHLIKTRGQQVTLRCSPKSGHDTVSWYQQALGQGPQFIFQYYEEEERQRGNFPDRFSGHQFPNYSSELNVNALLLGDSALYLCASSDGGPDQPQHFGDGTRLSIL.

This clonotype occurred once. The conserved phenylalanine or tryptophan is not found at the CDR3 terminus, so this likely reflects a read error. It is unclear where the CDR3 begins or ends on the DNA, so no DNA is shown, and the CDR3 is as TCRdb lists it. This chain links TRBV12-3 or TRBV12-4 with TRBJ1-1. The length of the CDR3 is 12 amino acids, counting both ends. CDR3: CASTTAGTEAFS.

Of note for this clonotype: Compared with germline, one end of the junction differs, possibly owing to a read error. CDR3 loop: CDSSSRGARTMGNEQYF. Here the CDR3 DNA reads TGTGACAGCAGCTCCCGGGGGGCGCGGACCATGGGTAATGAGCAGTACTTC. The chain combines TRBV11-3 with TRBJ2-7; TRBD2 might be the D (7 bases). Germline V gene data show CDR1 as SGHNT and CDR2 as YENEEA. The CDR3 consists of 17 residues.

The table lists this clonotype with a few counts. It may be a read error: a sequence one base away is much more abundant. This chain links TRBV5-5 with TRBJ2-1; a weak D match, TRBD1 (6 bases). Germline loops: CDR1 SGHKS, CDR2 YYEKEE (reference sequence). The ends were cut back, 6 bases at V and 3 bases at J, with 16 bases in the middle. The CDR3 is made up of 15 amino acids. For the CDR3, the DNA is TGTGCCAGCAACTTTAACAGGGTGGGCTACAATGAGCAGTTCTTC. This encodes CASNFNRVGYNEQFF.

With respect to this clonotype: At one end, the junction sequence differs from germline, possibly due to a read error. The chain employs TRBV14 and TRBJ1-1; 10 bases align to TRBD1. Per germline, CDR1 SGHDN and CDR2 FVKESK. The CDR3 length is 14 residues. Here the CDR3 DNA reads TGTGCCAGCGGCCAAATGACAGGGGGCTTGGAAGTTTTCTTT. Protein product: CASGQMTGGLEVFF.

The sample holds many counts of this clonotype. This chain links TRBV29-1 with TRBJ2-1; TRBD2 agrees at 14 bases. The CDR3 has 13 amino acids. Trimming at V came to 4 bases and at J to 9 bases, leaving 2 bases not matched to a gene. CDR1 is SQVTM and CDR2 is ANQGSEA in the germline V gene. The CDR3 DNA sequence: TGCAGCGTTGGGACTAGCGGGAGGATTGAGCAGTTCTTC. It yields the protein CSVGTSGRIEQFF.

This clonotype was seen ten or more times. The CDR3 bases are TGTGCCAGCAGTTTGAAGCAGGCCGCGCAGTATTTT. It is translated as CASSLKQAAQYF. The chain employs TRBV28 and TRBJ2-3; D remains unclear. CDR3 length equals 12 residues. V was shortened by 3 bases and J by 10 bases, with 11 bases between the two germline ends. Germline values: CDR1 MDHEN, CDR2 SYDVKM.

This chain joins TRBV6-2 or TRBV6-3 and TRBJ2-3; 9 nucleotides agree with TRBD2. Germline V gene sequence: CDR1 MNHEY, CDR2 SVGEGT. Losses at the gene ends were 7 bases for V and 1 base for J; bases not matched to a gene: 12. CDR3 length: 17 residues. The CDR3 region has the DNA TGTGCCAGCACCGGACTAGCGCCGAGTGGGGGCACAGATACGCAGTATTTT. It translates to CASTGLAPSGGTDTQYF.

In the case of this clonotype: No conserved phenylalanine or tryptophan ends this CDR3, so it is likely a read error. This chain connects TRBV11-2 to TRBJ2-4, with D possibly TRBD1 on 6 matching bases. Looked up from germline, CDR1 is SGHAT and CDR2 is FQNNGV. The CDR3 sequence is 15 residues long. In DNA form, the CDR3 reads TGTACCAGCAGCTTAGATGGTTGGGGGCACGACATTCAGTACATC. It codes for CTSSLDGWGHDIQYI.

With respect to this clonotype: Compared with germline, one end of the junction differs, possibly owing to a read error. This chain links TRBV11-2 with TRBJ2-5; D may correspond to TRBD1 or TRBD2 (5 bases each). Looked up from germline, CDR1 is SGHAT and CDR2 is FQNNGV. The CDR3 length is 13 residues. The CDR3 sequence: CASSLESKGTRYF. Written as DNA, the CDR3 is TGTGCAAGCAGTTTAGAATCCAAGGGGACCCGGTACTTC.